This T cell receptor (beta chain) derives from a study of CD8 T cells in ankylosing spondylitis. Overall study findings and caveats: Reportedly, significant enrichment of disease-linked clones occurred in matched ankylosing spondylitis synovial fluid. A TCR beta motif of about 8 highly homologous variants appeared characteristic of ankylosing spondylitis blood. Prior work had noted some motif variants in reactive arthritis blood and synovial fluid. The authors found the disease-linked clones to be CD8+ and relatively rare in peripheral blood.

Quantitative barcoded 5'-RACE was used to prepare TCR beta libraries. TCRdb reanalysed the 5' RACE reads using MiXCR and keeps one entry per CDR3 protein. The sample lists 670,000 or so distinct CDR3 sequences, under 20% occurring once. The CDR3 has 18 amino acids. Deletions cut 5 bases from V and 4 bases from J, with 26 bases between. Looked up from germline, CDR1 is MNHEY and CDR2 is SMNVEV (reference sequence). This clonotype showed up just a few times. What it binds is not known. The specimen sequenced was blood, either unsorted or a sorted T cell fraction (not recorded which). The gene calls are TRBV27 and TRBJ2-5; TRBD1 is a possible D gene (6 bases). The receptor's source is a male donor with ankylosing spondylitis. The CDR3 sequence is CASSPHRDIWSGSETQYF. CDR3 bases: TGTGCCAGCAGTCCACACCGGGACATTTGGAGTGGGTCAGAGACCCAGTACTTC.